This T cell receptor beta chain derives from a study of OX40 agonist ivuxolimab in advanced cancers. Study information: Two cutaneous melanoma patients and one hepatocellular carcinoma patient, three in all, had partial responses.

Findings and limits, study-wide: In the 0.1 to 3.0 mg/kg range, CD4+ and CD8+ blood T cells had expanded clonally by week 6.

Comments on this clone: No antigen is known for it.

Assay: immunoSEQ multiplex PCR; the TCRdb copy retains only in-frame clones and omits some. Here the sample spans 35,000 to 55,000 clones, 75% to 90% being singletons. Germline loops: CDR1 SEHNR, CDR2 FQNEAQ (reference sequence). V lost 3 bases to trimming and J lost 1 base, with 9 bases between them. The CDR3 extends over 15 amino acids. The source is an adult with an advanced solid tumor such as melanoma, head and neck, liver or kidney cancer. The chain carries TRBV7-9 and TRBJ2-2; D may be TRBD1 (5 bases). The sequencing here drew on CD4+ or CD8+ T cells sorted from blood, taken in a trial of the OX40 agonist ivuxolimab. The CDR3 nucleotides read TGTGCCAGCAGCTTTGGCCAGGGGAACACCGGGGAGCTGTTTTTT. Protein: CASSFGQGNTGELFF.